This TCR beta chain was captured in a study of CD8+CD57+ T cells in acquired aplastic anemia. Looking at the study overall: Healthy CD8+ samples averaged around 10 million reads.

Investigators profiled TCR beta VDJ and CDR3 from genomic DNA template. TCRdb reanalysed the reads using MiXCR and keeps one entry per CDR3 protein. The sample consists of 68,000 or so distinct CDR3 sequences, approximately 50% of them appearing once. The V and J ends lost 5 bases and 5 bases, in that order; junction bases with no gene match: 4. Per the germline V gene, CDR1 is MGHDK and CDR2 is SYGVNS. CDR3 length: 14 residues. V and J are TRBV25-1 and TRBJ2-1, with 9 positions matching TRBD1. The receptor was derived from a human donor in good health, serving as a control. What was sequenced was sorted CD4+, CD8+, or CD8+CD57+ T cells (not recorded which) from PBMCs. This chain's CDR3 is CASSSGTGHNEQFF. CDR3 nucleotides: TGTGCCAGCAGTTCCGGGACAGGGCACAATGAGCAGTTCTTC.